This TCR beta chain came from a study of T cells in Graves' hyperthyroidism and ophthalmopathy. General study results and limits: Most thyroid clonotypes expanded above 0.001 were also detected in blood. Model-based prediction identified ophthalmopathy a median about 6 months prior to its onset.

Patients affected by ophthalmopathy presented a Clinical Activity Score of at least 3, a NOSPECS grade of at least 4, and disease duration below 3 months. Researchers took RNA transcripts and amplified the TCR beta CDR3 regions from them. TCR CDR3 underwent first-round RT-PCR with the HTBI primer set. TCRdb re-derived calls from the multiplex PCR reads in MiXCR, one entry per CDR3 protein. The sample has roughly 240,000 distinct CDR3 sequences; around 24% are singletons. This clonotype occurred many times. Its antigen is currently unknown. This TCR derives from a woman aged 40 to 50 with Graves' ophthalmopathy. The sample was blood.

CDR3 in DNA: TGTGCCAGCAAGGGGACAGGACTAGCTGGGTTCCAAGAGACCCAGTACTTC. It encodes CASKGTGLAGFQETQYF. The gene calls are TRBV27 and TRBJ2-5, with D perhaps assigned TRBD1 or TRBD2 (8 bases each). CDR3 length: 17 amino acids. In germline, CDR1 is MNHEY, CDR2 SMNVEV (reference sequence). Trimming stripped 7 bases from V and 1 base from J, with 22 bases between.